Listed here are 22 T cell receptor beta chains from one sample, sequenced in a study of regulatory T cells in long-lasting Graves disease (dated by TCRdb to about 2021). The sample's time point label is to be understood as: persistent/refractory GD, antithyroid drugs over 5 years with positive TRAb. For both TCR sequencing and RNA sequencing, RNA was extracted from PBMCs in TRIzol. Library method: multiplex PCR. The sample was run on an Illumina HiSeq 4000. CDR3 regions were amplified by Arm-PCR with iRepertoire HTBI primers to construct TCR beta libraries. Through fastp at Q25 and MiXCR, TCRdb rebuilt clones from the public reads, retaining in-frame beta chains. For every CDR3 protein sequence, its rows merge into one entry that carries the most common genes and DNA. This sample gives roughly 400,000 distinct CDR3 sequences in total; 21% of them show up just once. In total, the top ten clones hold roughly 13% of the sample.

The sample here was peripheral blood mononuclear cells (PBMCs), taken when the disease was refractory, from a patient treated with antithyroid drugs. These TCRs come from a female donor with Graves disease.

This sequence joins TRBV7-2 and TRBJ2-1; 7 bases match TRBD1. This CDR3 comprises 15 residues. V trimming: 2 bases; J trimming: 7 bases; junction bases outside the gene matches: 8. CDR1 SGHTA and CDR2 FQGNSA come from the germline V gene. CDR3 region: CASSLLNPTGNEQFF. CDR3 nucleotide sequence: TGTGCCAGCAGCTTACTTAACCCGACAGGGAATGAGCAGTTCTTC.

The V gene is TRBV11-1, the J gene TRBJ2-7, with 7 bases matching TRBD1. This CDR3 comprises 11 residues. The V gene's germline CDR1 is SGHAT and CDR2 FQDESV (reference sequence). V lost 5 bases, J lost 8 bases, and 3 bases stayed unmatched. CDR3 region: CASSQGVKQYF. The CDR3 DNA sequence: TGTGCCAGCAGCCAGGGGGTTAAGCAGTACTTC.

This clonotype has only a few counts. The chain recombines TRBV11-2 with TRBJ2-5; 10 nucleotides line up with TRBD1. The CDR3 covers 15 residues. The germline V gene encodes CDR1 SGHAT and CDR2 FQNNGV. V shed 5 bases and J 4 bases; nucleotides not matched to a gene: 7. The CDR3 loop reads CASSIPTGGVETQYF. The CDR3 DNA is TGTGCCAGCAGCATTCCGACAGGGGGCGTAGAGACCCAGTACTTC.

This clonotype occurred a few times. This chain connects TRBV19 to TRBJ1-5; D call uncertain. The V end was cut by 1 base, the J end by 3 bases, with 4 bases between. CDR3 length: 13 residues. Germline lookup yields CDR1 LNHDA and CDR2 SQIVND (reference sequence). CDR3 bases: TGTGCCAGTAGTATAGGGTACAATCAGCCCCAGCATTTT. Translation: CASSIGYNQPQHF. The variable domain in full, with the rest retrieved from reference TRBV19 and TRBJ1-5, is DGGITQSPKYLFRKEGQNVTLSCEQNLNHDAMYWYRQDPGQGLRLIYYSQIVNDFQKGDIAEGYSVSREKKESFPLTVTSAQKNPTAFYLCASSIGYNQPQHFGDGTRLSIL.

Details on this clonotype: Likely a read error: the CDR3 ends without its conserved phenylalanine or tryptophan. The chain combines TRBV6-1 with TRBJ2-5; 8 nucleotides align to TRBD1. Germline lookup yields CDR1 MNHNS and CDR2 SASEGT. Trimming at V came to 4 bases and at J to 2 bases, leaving 0 bases not matched to a gene. The CDR3 runs to 13 residues. CDR3 region: CASSGTGQETQYL. The CDR3 region has the DNA TGTGCCAGCAGTGGGACAGGGCAAGAGACCCAGTACCTC.

This clonotype was seen at least ten times. V and J are TRBV27 and TRBJ2-6, with 7 bases matching TRBD1. After removal of 6 bases from V and 0 bases from J, the junction contained 11 bases not matched to a gene. CDR1 and CDR2 (germline): MNHEY, SMNVEV (reference sequence). The CDR3 runs to 18 residues. CDR3: CASSNRDSTNSGANVLTF. Here the CDR3 DNA reads TGTGCCAGCAGCAACCGGGACAGCACAAACTCTGGGGCCAACGTCCTGACTTTC.

This clonotype appeared many times. This CDR3 is CASSLFLTGELFF. The CDR3 DNA follows: TGTGCCAGCAGTTTATTTCTTACCGGGGAGCTGTTTTTT. The V gene is TRBV27, the J gene TRBJ2-2; no definite D call. V dropped 1 base and J dropped 5 bases, with 5 bases sitting between them. CDR3 size: 13 residues. Germline CDR1 and CDR2: MNHEY and SMNVEV (reference sequence).

This clonotype was detected a few times. This sequence joins TRBV18 and TRBJ2-4; D call uncertain. V was cut by 6 bases and J by 0 bases, with 15 bases left in between. The CDR3 contains 16 residues. Germline V gives CDR1 KGHSH, CDR2 LQKENI. The CDR3 DNA is TGTGCCAGCTCGCCTACAAGTCCGCTAGCCAAAAACATTCAGTACTTC. Translating gives CASSPTSPLAKNIQYF.

This clonotype appeared many times. The chain carries TRBV2 and TRBJ2-5, with a tentative D call TRBD1 (5 bases). Germline loops: CDR1 SNHLY, CDR2 FYNNEI. V lost 5 bases to trimming and J lost 1 base, with 11 bases between them. The CDR3 consists of 14 residues. The CDR3 bases are TGTGCCAGCAGTAAAAGACAGATCCAAGAGACCCAGTACTTC. Its protein product is CASSKRQIQETQYF.

This clonotype came up many times. V and J are TRBV28 and TRBJ1-3, with D hard to call. The germline V gene has CDR1 MDHEN and CDR2 SYDVKM. CDR3 length: 14 amino acids. The germline V and J ends were trimmed by 7 bases and 3 bases, with 13 bases remaining between them. The CDR3 here is CASTSPANGNTIYF. The CDR3 coding sequence is TGTGCCAGCACTTCTCCAGCAAATGGAAACACCATATATTTT.

This chain joins TRBV3-1 and TRBJ1-1, with 12 bases aligning to TRBD1. Germline V gene sequence: CDR1 LGHDT, CDR2 YNNKEL (reference sequence). This CDR3 has 15 amino acids. V gave up 0 bases and J gave up 10 bases; unmatched junction bases: 6. CDR3 sequence (DNA): TGTGCCAGCAGCCAAGAGGGGACAGGGGGCGGCGGAGCTTTCTTT. This encodes CASSQEGTGGGGAFF.

V and J are TRBV19 and TRBJ2-7, with 10 bases lining up with TRBD1. V was pared by 9 bases and J by 12 bases, with 14 bases of the junction left unmatched. The CDR3 has 13 residues. The germline V gene has CDR1 LNHDA and CDR2 SQIVND (reference sequence). CDR3 sequence reads: CASSLGQGPAPYF. CDR3 nucleotide sequence: TGTGCCAGCTCACTGGGACAGGGGCCGGCGCCGTACTTC. The variable domain in full, completed from reference TRBV19 and TRBJ2-7, reads DGGITQSPKYLFRKEGQNVTLSCEQNLNHDAMYWYRQDPGQGLRLIYYSQIVNDFQKGDIAEGYSVSREKKESFPLTVTSAQKNPTAFYLCASSLGQGPAPYFGPGTRLTVT.

The chain has TRBV7-3 and TRBJ1-2, with a tentative D call TRBD1 (6 bases). CDR3 length equals 15 residues. Looked up from germline, CDR1 is SGHTA and CDR2 is FQGTGA. Trimming took 3 bases from V and 0 from J, leaving 11 bases between them. CDR3 region: CASSFGQRANYGYTF. The DNA of the CDR3 is TGTGCCAGCAGCTTCGGACAGAGAGCTAACTATGGCTACACCTTC.

V and J are TRBV28 and TRBJ2-7; TRBD2 agrees at 10 bases. The CDR3 loop spans 15 amino acids. CDR1 is MDHEN and CDR2 is SYDVKM in the germline V gene. After removal of 2 bases from V and 3 bases from J, the junction contained 4 bases not matched to a gene. The CDR3 DNA reads as TGTGCCAGCAGTTTAATCTCTAGCGGGGGCTACGAGCAGTACTTC. Amino acid sequence: CASSLISSGGYEQYF.

This clonotype was seen ten or more times. The chain combines TRBV28 with TRBJ2-7; maybe TRBD2 (5 bases). Per germline, CDR1 MDHEN and CDR2 SYDVKM. Trimming shortened V by 5 bases and J by 5 bases, and 10 bases separated the two germline ends. This CDR3 comprises 12 residues. The CDR3 loop reads CASSEQEDEQYF. In DNA, the CDR3 is TGTGCCAGCAGTGAGCAGGAGGACGAGCAGTACTTC. Full variable domain (rest looked up from reference TRBV28 and TRBJ2-7): DVKVTQSSRYLVKRTGEKVFLECVQDMDHENMFWYRQDPGLGLRLIYFSYDVKMKEKGDIPEGYSVSREKKERFSLILESASTNQTSMYLCASSEQEDEQYFGPGTRLTVT.

This clonotype showed up just a few times. The V call is TRBV11-3, the J call TRBJ2-7; D remains ambiguous. This CDR3 is built from 14 residues. Trimming stripped 4 bases from V and 6 bases from J, with 16 bases between. Germline V gene data show CDR1 as SGHNT and CDR2 as YENEEA. In DNA form, the CDR3 reads TGTGCCAGCAGCTCAAGAGGCTCTAGTGGCGAGCAGTACTTC. It encodes CASSSRGSSGEQYF.

This clonotype was observed a single time. A much larger clone lies a single base off, so this may be a read error. The chain recombines TRBV20-1 with TRBJ1-1; D is undetermined. The CDR3 spans 14 residues. Germline V gene data show CDR1 as DFQATT and CDR2 as SNEGSKA (reference sequence). CDR3 loop: CSARDGREGTETFF. CDR3 sequence (DNA): TGCAGTGCTAGAGATGGTAGGGAAGGCACTGAAACTTTCTTT.

This clonotype was seen repeatedly, ten times or more. The chain links TRBV6-1 to TRBJ2-7; 8 bases agree with TRBD2. This CDR3 contains 15 residues. From germline, CDR1 is MNHNS and CDR2 SASEGT. J lost 3 bases, V lost 7 bases, and 11 bases had no gene match. The CDR3 region has the DNA TGTGCCAGCAAAGGAGGGGCGGGAGGACACTACGAGCAGTACTTC. Its translation is CASKGGAGGHYEQYF.

The rearrangement links TRBV20-1 to TRBJ1-6, with D perhaps TRBD1 (6 bases). Germline assignment: CDR1 DFQATT and CDR2 SNEGSKA (reference sequence). The CDR3 runs 15 residues. V was pared by 2 bases and J by 4 bases, with 12 bases between. Here the CDR3 reads CSARTGQLYNSPLHF. CDR3 coding DNA: TGCAGTGCTAGAACTGGACAGCTATATAATTCACCCCTCCACTTT.

V and J are TRBV25-1 and TRBJ2-1; 9 nucleotides line up with TRBD2. The germline V gene has CDR1 MGHDK and CDR2 SYGVNS. This CDR3 is 15 amino acids long. V was pared by 2 bases and J by 10 bases, with 9 bases of the junction left unmatched. The CDR3 DNA reads TGTGCCAGCAGTGAAGCGTCTAGCGGGATCGTGGAGCAGTTCTTC. Translation: CASSEASSGIVEQFF.

This clonotype was counted many times. The chain joins TRBV6-1 to TRBJ2-7; D unclear. This CDR3 comprises 12 residues. The ends were cut back, 9 bases at V and 0 bases at J, with 9 bases in the middle. Germline-derived CDR1 and CDR2 are MNHNS and SASEGT. The CDR3 DNA is TGTGCCAGTTGCGAGAGCTCCTACGAGCAGTACTTC. Amino acids: CASCESSYEQYF.

Ten or more counts support this clonotype. The chain is built from TRBV6-5 and TRBJ1-5, with D uncertain. V lost 2 bases, J lost 4 bases, and 9 bases lay in between. The germline gives CDR1 MNHEY, CDR2 SVGAGI. The CDR3 is 14 amino acids. CDR3 residues: CASSYRRANQPQHF. In DNA form, the CDR3 reads TGTGCCAGCAGTTACCGCCGGGCGAATCAGCCCCAGCATTTT.